This entry is about one T cell receptor beta chain. Its antigen is undetermined. The data belong to a study of naive and memory T cell subsets. General study points: A few larger clonotypes appeared in naive repertoires, especially CD8, possibly memory cells re-expressing CD45RA.

The beta constant-region primer was an equimolar mix of two oligonucleotides covering TRBC1 and TRBC2. Nested alpha and beta constant-region primers with the SP2 primer drove four PCR rounds on ligated cDNA. The cDNA 3' end received a ligated single-stranded oligonucleotide carrying the SP2 primer and a 12-nucleotide UMI. One entry per CDR3 protein results from TCRdb running MiXCR on the UMI-ligation and nested PCR reads. The sample shows over 80,000 distinct CDR3 sequences, around 10% of them seen only once. Germline-derived CDR1 and CDR2 are SGHTA and FQGNSA. The CDR3 sequence is 11 residues long. V was pared by 5 bases and J by 9 bases, with 8 bases between.

The TCR was taken from a human donor in good health. The sample consisted of naive CD4+ T cells from blood. This chain links TRBV7-2 with TRBJ2-1, with a tentative D call TRBD2 (5 bases). The CDR3 sequence is CASSIEGEQFF. The CDR3 coding sequence is TGTGCCAGCAGCATAGAGGGTGAGCAGTTCTTC. Filled out from reference TRBV7-2 and TRBJ2-1, the complete variable domain reads GAGVSQSPSNKVTEKGKDVELRCDPISGHTALYWYRQSLGQGLEFLIYFQGNSAPDKSGLPSDRFSAERTGGSVSTLTIQRTQQEDSAVYLCASSIEGEQFFGPGTRLTVL.